The source of this T cell receptor (beta chain) is a study of blood T cells in healthy people across ages (dated by TCRdb to about 2015). Broadly, across the study: Template switching captured roughly one uniquely barcoded TCR beta cDNA molecule per two T cells in model experiments. The study measured age-related changes in TCR beta repertoire diversity using deep sequencing normalized with unique cDNA molecular identifiers. Donors were grouped into four age groups: young (average approximately 16 years), middle-aged (39), aged (about 59) and long-lived (less than 85). Using the same blood draw, the study looked at two additional independent replicas of 1 million unique cDNA reads for two donors, one aged 18 to 29 and the other aged 80 or older. Donors of different ages were randomly distributed across sequencing lanes to avoid experimental bias. Broader findings and caveats from the paper: Compared with the aged group, more naive CD4+ T cells, fewer expanded clones and increased TCR diversity were shown by the long-lived group, suggesting age selection. Donor CMV infection status was unknown, potentially confounding age-related changes in expanded clonotypes. The percentage of naive T cells measured by flow cytometry correlated strongly with observed TCR beta diversity. Total diversity estimates from one million sequenced T cells were considered lower bounds and underestimates. Conclusive comparison of naive and antigen-experienced compartments was prevented by the profiling of bulk unsorted PBMCs. Observed TCR beta diversity per million T cells fell roughly linearly with age, and a significant reduction was already apparent by age roughly 40.

The library was produced with 5' RACE. Sequencing was performed on an Illumina HiSeq 2500. A second roughly 6 to 12 cycle PCR used a sample-barcoded 5' primer and a J-beta primer mix. Each TCR beta cDNA molecule received a unique molecular identifier from a template-switch 5' adaptor carrying 12 random nucleotides. Each sample yielded at least 3 million CDR3-containing paired-end reads. The Mint cDNA synthesis kit, primed by a TRBC-specific oligonucleotide, was used to synthesize first-strand cDNA from all RNA. All cDNA was treated with uracil-DNA glycosylase and then went through a first 18-cycle PCR with the universal primers M1SS and BC2_uni_R. The study's processing was this. For normalization, 1 million high-quality reads were randomly selected from each sample, with every read carrying a distinct molecular identifier. Reads with shared molecular identifiers were discarded instead of being binned into consensus sequences. MiTCR, run with a Q25 quality threshold and the strictest error-elimination algorithm, handled CDR3 identification, clonotype clustering and error correction. A nonparametric unseen species model with Euler transformation was used to estimate a lower bound on total TCR beta diversity. TCRdb applied fastp at Q25 and MiXCR to the public reads, then kept only in-frame beta chains. Every CDR3 protein is listed once, alongside the most common genes and DNA of its rows. It is TCRdb's table, rather than the study itself, that gives the V and J calls and clone size. This sample lists 550,000 to 750,000 distinct CDR3 sequences; under 25% were detected once. The ten largest clones take up more than 3% of the sample.

The donors were 40 or so Caucasian individuals from Russia, aged roughly 6 to 95 years, who were systemically healthy. Ten milliliters of peripheral blood were collected from each donor into EDTA-treated Vacutainer tubes. Ficoll-Paque density-gradient centrifugation was used to isolate PBMCs, with at least 6 million per sample. Total RNA was extracted from PBMCs with Trizol reagent, with at least 6 micrograms obtained per sample. For every donor, flow cytometry on a PBMC aliquot measured the percentage of naive CD45RAhigh/CD27high T cells. The germline ends are 11 bases apart after V is trimmed by 3 bases and J by 2 bases. The germline V gene yields KGHSH for CDR1 and LQKENI for CDR2. The CDR3 contains 14 residues, cysteine and phenylalanine counted. Here the CDR3 DNA is all that survives: 42 bases in frame from base 1. In this sample, this clonotype turned up many times. No antigen is known for it. Within one base of it there is no much larger clone, and no base qualities were kept.

The sequenced material came from blood. Rearrangement joined TRBV18 to TRBJ2-7; the D gene is unclear. The clonotype originates from a man aged 70-80 years in good health. The DNA sequence reads TGTGCCAGCTCACCCACGGGCGGTCCCTACGAGCAGTACTTC. Translated, it reads CASSPTGGPYEQYF.